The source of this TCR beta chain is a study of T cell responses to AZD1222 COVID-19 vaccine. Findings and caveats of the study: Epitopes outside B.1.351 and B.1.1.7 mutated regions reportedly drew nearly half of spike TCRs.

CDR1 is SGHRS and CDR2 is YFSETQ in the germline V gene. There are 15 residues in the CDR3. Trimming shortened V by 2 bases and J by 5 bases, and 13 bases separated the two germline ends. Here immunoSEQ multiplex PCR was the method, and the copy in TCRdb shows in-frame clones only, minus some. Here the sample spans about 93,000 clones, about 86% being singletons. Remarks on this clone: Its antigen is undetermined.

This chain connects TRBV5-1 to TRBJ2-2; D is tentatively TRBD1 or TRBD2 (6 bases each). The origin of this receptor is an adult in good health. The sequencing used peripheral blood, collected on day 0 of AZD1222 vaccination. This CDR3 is CASSFGGPGTGELFF. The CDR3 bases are TGCGCCAGCAGCTTCGGGGGCCCGGGGACCGGGGAGCTGTTTTTT. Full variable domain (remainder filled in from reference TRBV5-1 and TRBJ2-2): KAGVTQTPRYLIKTRGQQVTLSCSPISGHRSVSWYQQTPGQGLQFLFEYFSETQRNKGNFPGRFSGRQFSNSRSEMNVSTLELGDSALYLCASSFGGPGTGELFFGEGSRLTVL.